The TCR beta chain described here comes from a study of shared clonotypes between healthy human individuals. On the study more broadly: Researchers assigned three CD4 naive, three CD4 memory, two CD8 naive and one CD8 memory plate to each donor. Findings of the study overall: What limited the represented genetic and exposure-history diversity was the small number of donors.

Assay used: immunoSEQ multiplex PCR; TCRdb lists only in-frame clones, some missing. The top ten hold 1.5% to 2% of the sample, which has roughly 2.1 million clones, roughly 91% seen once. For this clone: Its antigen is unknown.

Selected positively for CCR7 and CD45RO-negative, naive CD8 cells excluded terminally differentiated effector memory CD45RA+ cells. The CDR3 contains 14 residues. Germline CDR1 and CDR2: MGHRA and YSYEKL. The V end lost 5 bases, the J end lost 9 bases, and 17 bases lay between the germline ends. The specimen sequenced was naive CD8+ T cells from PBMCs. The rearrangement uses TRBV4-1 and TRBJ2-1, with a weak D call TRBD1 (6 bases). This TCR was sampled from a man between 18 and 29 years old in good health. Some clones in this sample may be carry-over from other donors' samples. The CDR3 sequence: CASSEYRVTIEQFF. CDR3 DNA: TGCGCCAGCAGCGAATACAGGGTGACGATTGAGCAGTTCTTC.